This record looks at one T cell receptor (beta chain) sequence and its context. This clonotype was recorded many times. Its antigen target is currently unknown. Base qualities were left out, and no much larger clone turns up one base away. Libraries were constructed by 5' RACE. The sequencer listed for this sample is NextSeq 500. Unique molecular identifiers were attached to individual cDNA molecules in the TCR library protocol so that sequencing error and PCR bias could be corrected. TCR alpha and beta chains were both sequenced, and the abundances of alpha and beta sequences in each sample were closely correlated with each other. On the study's bioinformatics: Decombinator V4 was used to annotate the V gene, J gene and CDR3 of the TCR sequences. TCRs were defined as expanded if a significant change between any two time points was detected under a Poisson model with p below 0.0001. TCR abundances were normalised to the total number of TCRs sequenced per sample and expressed as counts per million. TRAV1-2 paired with TRAJ12, TRAJ20 or TRAJ33 defined MAIT TCRs, while TRAV10 paired with TRAJ18 defined iNKT TCRs. VDJdb, accessed 1 November 2021, was searched for CMV, EBV and SARS-CoV-2 annotated TCRs, excluding TCRs annotated for multiple antigens. TCRdb reanalyzed the raw reads on its own, using fastp at Q25 for trimming and MiXCR for clone calling, and kept in-frame beta chains. One record per CDR3 amino acid sequence lists the most common genes and DNA. TCRdb, not the original authors, processed these V and J calls. Here the sample has about 50,000 distinct CDR3 sequences; about 6.5% occur a single time. The ten largest make up about 2.7% of the sample.

A case-control design nested within a healthcare worker cohort in London, UK, was used, with weekly nasopharyngeal swab PCR tests and blood sampling performed. Healthcare workers were recruited between 23 and 31 March 2020, during the week of the UK lockdown, and were followed weekly for up to about 15 weeks. This specimen comes from a study of early T cells in non-severe SARS-CoV-2 infection (dated by TCRdb to about 2021). Study-level background: Because TCR sequencing was done on bulk RNA from unsorted whole blood, the alpha and beta chains could not be paired. Results the study describes overall, beyond this receptor: Matching against VDJdb was skewed toward anti-spike CD8 responses, likely underestimated virus-specific expansions, and missed private and CD4 specificities.

From V the trimming removes 6 bases and from J it removes 4 bases, while the gene matches leave 4 bases of the junction unaccounted for. The CDR3 goes from the cysteine to the phenylalanine over 13 residues. Solely the CDR3 DNA is kept, with 39 bases framed from the first base. The V and J segments used are TRBV12-3 or TRBV12-4 and TRBJ2-5, and 8 junctional nucleotides match TRBD1. The sample was whole blood, taken at baseline. The clonotype comes from an adult who was a healthcare worker with PCR-confirmed SARS-CoV-2 infection or an uninfected control (not recorded which). In nucleotides, the sequence is TGTGCCAGCAGCCCGACAGGGGTAGAGACCCAGTACTTC. Its protein is CASSPTGVETQYF.